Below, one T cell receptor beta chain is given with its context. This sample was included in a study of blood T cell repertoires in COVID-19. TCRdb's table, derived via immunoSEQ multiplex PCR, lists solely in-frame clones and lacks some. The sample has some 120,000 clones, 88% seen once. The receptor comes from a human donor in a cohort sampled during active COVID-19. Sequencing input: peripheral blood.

CDR3 region: CASSQDSRVNEQYF. CDR3 coding DNA: TGCGCCAGCAGCCAAGATTCCAGGGTCAACGAGCAGTACTTC. V usage is TRBV4-1 and J usage is TRBJ2-7; tentative D call: TRBD1 (5 bases). Germline V CDR1 and CDR2: MGHRA, YSYEKL. Trimming stripped 0 bases from V and 5 bases from J, with 11 bases between. The CDR3 sequence is 14 residues long.